The sample holds one count of the clone carrying this TCR beta chain. Its target is unknown. The sample belongs to a study of cytomegalovirus exposure and HLA in healthy donors. In the study overall: An earlier analysis found 117 million unique TCR beta sequences from roughly 170 million T cells. Study conclusions and caveats: Equally common other TCR beta chains were less clonally expanded than HLA-associated ones, a later analysis found. CMV antigen specificity was confirmed in vitro for a few CMV-associated chains. While the bulk of TCR sequences proved rare, some public TCRs turned up in many donors.

This CDR3 region has 14 residues. Germline V gene sequence: CDR1 SGHAT, CDR2 FQDESV (reference sequence). V lost 5 bases and J lost 1, with 10 bases in between. Use of 60 Vbeta and 13 Jbeta primers characterized the PCR. Clones were sequenced by immunoSEQ multiplex PCR, and TCRdb holds only the in-frame ones, with some missing. The table includes about 69,000 clones, 74% detected once. This TCR was sampled from a woman between 55 and 75 years old in good health and CMV-seropositive. The chain is built from TRBV11-1 and TRBJ2-3; D gene unclear. Sequenced material: PBMCs. The CDR3 spells CASSQEVGTDTQYF. CDR3 nucleotide sequence: TGTGCCAGCAGCCAAGAGGTTGGCACAGATACGCAGTATTTT.